This passage covers 26 T cell receptor beta chains from one sample sequenced in a study of blood T cell repertoires in COVID-19. TCRdb's table, derived via immunoSEQ multiplex PCR, lists solely in-frame clones and lacks some. This sample has some 60,000 clones, with roughly four fifths found just once. Sequenced material: peripheral blood. These receptors were taken from a woman older than 75 with acute or convalescent COVID-19.

The chain is built from TRBV27 and TRBJ2-7, with D perhaps matching TRBD1 (5 bases). V gave up 0 bases and J gave up 5 bases, with 11 bases separating them. CDR3 length equals 14 residues. Germline V gives CDR1 MNHEY, CDR2 SMNVEV (reference sequence). In nucleotides, the CDR3 is TGTGCCAGCAGTTTATCGGCAGGGAACCACGAGCAGTACTTC. Protein product: CASSLSAGNHEQYF.

In its sample, this clone was seen once. Here the CDR3 reads CASKRQGLNYEQYF. The CDR3 region has the DNA TGTGCCAGCAAAAGACAGGGGCTCAACTACGAGCAGTACTTC. The V call is TRBV6-5, the J call TRBJ2-7, with TRBD1 identical over 8 bases. The CDR3 is 14 residues long. Losses at the gene ends were 7 bases for V and 3 bases for J; bases not matched to a gene: 8. Germline assignment: CDR1 MNHEY and CDR2 SVGAGI.

The rearrangement uses TRBV4-1 and TRBJ1-5; D not certain. From germline, CDR1 is MGHRA and CDR2 YSYEKL. The CDR3 is 16 amino acids. Trimming took 1 base from V and 0 from J, leaving 10 bases between them. This CDR3 is CASSQALINSNQPQHF. The CDR3 region has the DNA TGCGCCAGCAGCCAAGCTCTAATTAATAGCAATCAGCCCCAGCATTTT.

CDR3 loop: CASSPPSGRQSYEQYF. In nucleotides, the CDR3 is TGTGCCAGCTCACCACCTAGCGGGAGGCAATCCTACGAGCAGTACTTC. The V gene is TRBV18, the J gene TRBJ2-7; 10 bases map to TRBD2. Germline lookup yields CDR1 KGHSH and CDR2 LQKENI. The CDR3 is made up of 16 amino acids. Trimming cost V 0 bases and J 1 base; bases outside gene matches: 3.

The chain is built from TRBV7-9 and TRBJ2-3; D is perhaps TRBD2 (6 bases). Trimming removed 1 base at V and 0 bases at J, with 20 bases between. Germline values: CDR1 SEHNR, CDR2 FQNEAQ (reference sequence). This CDR3 contains 19 residues. The DNA of the CDR3 is TGTGCCAGCAGCTTAGTGGGCGGGGACGGGATCAGGAGCACAGATACGCAGTATTTT. It translates to CASSLVGGDGIRSTDTQYF.

The chain has TRBV11-2 and TRBJ2-1, with D possibly matching TRBD2 (7 bases). The CDR3 has 17 amino acids. Trimming removed 4 bases at V and 6 bases at J, with 22 bases between. Germline V gives CDR1 SGHAT, CDR2 FQNNGV. CDR3 amino acids: CASSSLVGGGGFNEQFF. The CDR3 DNA reads TGTGCCAGCAGCTCCCTCGTCGGCGGGGGCGGTTTCAATGAGCAGTTCTTC.

This CDR3 reads CASSLGTGTGDEKLFF. The CDR3 DNA reads as TGTGCCAGCAGCTTGGGGACCGGGACAGGGGATGAAAAACTGTTTTTT. This chain uses TRBV5-6 with TRBJ1-4, with 10 nucleotides matching TRBD1. CDR1 is SGHDT, CDR2 YYEEEE, per germline. With V trimmed by 0 bases and J by 6 bases, 5 bases remained unmatched. This CDR3 is built from 16 residues. Full variable domain (missing parts from reference TRBV5-6 and TRBJ1-4): DAGVTQSPTHLIKTRGQQVTLRCSPKSGHDTVSWYQQALGQGPQFIFQYYEEEERQRGNFPDRFSGHQFPNYSSELNVNALLLGDSALYLCASSLGTGTGDEKLFFGSGTQLSVL.

This clone occurred a few times. The chain combines TRBV5-1 with TRBJ1-3; 8 bases agree with TRBD1. Germline assignment: CDR1 SGHRS and CDR2 YFSETQ. J was trimmed by 0 bases and V by 4 bases; bases with no gene match: 6. This CDR3 has 16 residues. CDR3 sequence (DNA): TGCGCCAGCAGCACCGGACAGGGTTCCTCTGGAAACACCATATATTTT. It specifies CASSTGQGSSGNTIYF. Complete variable domain (other parts from reference TRBV5-1 and TRBJ1-3): KAGVTQTPRYLIKTRGQQVTLSCSPISGHRSVSWYQQTPGQGLQFLFEYFSETQRNKGNFPGRFSGRQFSNSRSEMNVSTLELGDSALYLCASSTGQGSSGNTIYFGEGSWLTVV.

The rearrangement links TRBV27 to TRBJ2-1; D ambiguous. V was pared by 4 bases and J by 5 bases, with 9 bases between. CDR3 length equals 13 residues. Germline V gene data show CDR1 as MNHEY and CDR2 as SMNVEV (reference sequence). CDR3 coding DNA: TGTGCCAGCAGTTCTGTATTTGACAATGAGCAGTTCTTC. This translates into CASSSVFDNEQFF.

The chain carries TRBV12-3 or TRBV12-4 and TRBJ2-2; perhaps TRBD2 as D (6 bases). The CDR3 is 12 residues long. Trimming removed 5 bases from V and 8 bases from J, with 9 bases in between. The CDR3 DNA sequence: TGTGCCAGCAGTCCTCGGGGGGGGGAGCTGTTTTTT. Its protein is CASSPRGGELFF.

V is TRBV7-3 and J is TRBJ2-7, with D unclear. Trimming pared 5 bases from V and 1 base from J, leaving 3 bases between. Germline V gene sequence: CDR1 SGHTA, CDR2 FQGTGA. This CDR3 has 11 amino acids. This chain's CDR3 is CASSPSYEQYF. The CDR3 nucleotides are TGTGCCAGCAGCCCATCCTACGAGCAGTACTTC. The full variable domain, in which reference TRBV7-3 and TRBJ2-7 provide the parts outside the CDR3, is GAGVSQTPSNKVTEKGKYVELRCDPISGHTALYWYRQSLGQGPEFLIYFQGTGAADDSGLPNDRFFAVRPEGSVSTLKIQRTERGDSAVYLCASSPSYEQYFGPGTRLTVT.

This chain connects TRBV2 to TRBJ1-2, with D unclear. Looked up from germline, CDR1 is SNHLY and CDR2 is FYNNEI. Trimming removed 2 bases at V and 0 bases at J, with 4 bases between. The CDR3 runs to 13 residues. The CDR3 region has the DNA TGTGCCAGCAGTGAAACTACTAACTATGGCTACACCTTC. This sequence encodes CASSETTNYGYTF.

V gene TRBV6-5 combines with J gene TRBJ2-7, with 9 bases that match TRBD2. V shed 8 bases, J shed 2 bases, and the junction held 4 bases outside the gene matches. This CDR3 has 13 amino acids. Per the germline V gene, CDR1 is MNHEY and CDR2 is SVGAGI. The CDR3 region has the DNA TGTGCCAGCCGCAGACTAGCGGCCTACGAGCAGTACTTC. Translated, it gives CASRRLAAYEQYF.

This clone was detected only once. CDR3 DNA: TGTGCCAGCAGCTTAGGGCGGGGACGTAGCAATGAGCAGTTCTTC. This gives the protein CASSLGRGRSNEQFF. The chain has TRBV7-2 and TRBJ2-1, with D tentatively TRBD2 (6 bases). The CDR3 is 15 amino acids. The V end was cut by 1 base, the J end by 6 bases, with 13 bases between. Germline CDR1 reads SGHTA; CDR2 reads FQGNSA.

The chain is built from TRBV4-1 and TRBJ1-1, with TRBD1 identical over 8 bases. CDR3 length equals 17 residues. Trimming cost V 5 bases and J 4 bases; bases outside gene matches: 15. CDR1 is MGHRA and CDR2 is YSYEKL in the germline V gene. In DNA, the CDR3 is TGCGCCAGCAGCTCTTCTTCCCAGGGGGCAGATCGCACTGAAGCTTTCTTT. It is translated as CASSSSSQGADRTEAFF.

CDR3 nucleotide sequence: TGTGCCAGCAGTGTCCGTGGAGGTGCGGGTCAAGAGACCCAGTACTTC. It codes for CASSVRGGAGQETQYF. The V and J genes are TRBV28 and TRBJ2-5, with a tentative D call TRBD2 (5 bases). V was cut by 5 bases and J by 2 bases, with 18 bases left in between. There are 16 residues in the CDR3. Germline-derived CDR1 and CDR2 are MDHEN and SYDVKM.

The chain employs TRBV12-5 and TRBJ1-6, with no clear D. Germline V gene data show CDR1 as LGHNT and CDR2 as FRNRAP. Trimming removed 1 base from V and 5 bases from J, with 6 bases in between. The CDR3 spans 14 residues. CDR3 bases: TGTGCTAGTGGTTTGGGGGGAGATAATTCACCCCTCCACTTT. Residues: CASGLGGDNSPLHF.

The chain recombines TRBV7-9 with TRBJ1-6, with TRBD1 identical over 8 bases. Germline CDR1 is SEHNR and CDR2 is FQNEAQ (reference sequence). Trimming removed 3 bases from V and 15 bases from J; junction bases left unmatched: 10. The CDR3 totals 14 residues. This CDR3 reads CASSLATGAPFLHF. The CDR3 DNA sequence: TGTGCCAGCAGCTTGGCGACAGGGGCCCCTTTCCTCCACTTT.

The V gene is TRBV2, the J gene TRBJ1-6, with unresolved D. V was cut by 4 bases and J by 4 bases, with 14 bases left in between. The CDR3 sequence is 16 residues long. Germline CDR1 and CDR2: SNHLY and FYNNEI. CDR3 loop: CASSGSQSAYNSPLHF. The CDR3 DNA reads as TGTGCCAGCAGTGGTAGCCAGTCCGCTTATAATTCACCCCTCCACTTT.

J is TRBJ2-7 and V is TRBV7-2; 10 nucleotides line up with TRBD2. With V trimmed by 7 bases and J by 5 bases, 8 bases remained unmatched. This CDR3 has 14 amino acids. Germline V gene lookup returns CDR1 SGHTA and CDR2 FQGNSA. The CDR3 sequence: CASNSGLAFHEQYF. CDR3 nucleotides: TGTGCCAGCAACTCGGGACTAGCGTTCCACGAGCAGTACTTC. Full variable domain (remainder filled in from reference TRBV7-2 and TRBJ2-7): GAGVSQSPSNKVTEKGKDVELRCDPISGHTALYWYRQSLGQGLEFLIYFQGNSAPDKSGLPSDRFSAERTGGSVSTLTIQRTQQEDSAVYLCASNSGLAFHEQYFGPGTRLTVT.

The rearrangement links TRBV27 to TRBJ2-2; TRBD2 matches 9 bases. With 1 base clipped from V and 1 base from J, the junction kept 13 bases outside the gene matches. The CDR3 runs to 20 residues. CDR1 MNHEY and CDR2 SMNVEV come from the germline V gene (reference sequence). CDR3 protein: CASSLYQAPGSGGNTGELFF. CDR3 bases: TGTGCCAGCAGTTTATACCAGGCGCCGGGTAGCGGGGGGAACACCGGGGAGCTGTTTTTT.

The chain carries TRBV7-3 and TRBJ2-1, with 10 positions matching TRBD1. CDR3 length: 14 amino acids. J was trimmed by 7 bases and V by 5 bases; bases with no gene match: 5. Germline CDR1 SGHTA, CDR2 FQGTGA. CDR3 protein: CASSDRDRGNEQFF. The CDR3 DNA follows: TGTGCCAGCAGCGACCGGGACAGGGGAAATGAGCAGTTCTTC.

This chain connects TRBV21-1 to TRBJ1-4; the DNA was not compared with TRBD1, the D call given in the table. TRBV21-1 counts as a pseudogene. This CDR3 has 17 residues. Written as DNA, the CDR3 is TGTGCCAGCAGCAAAGTCCCTCTCGGGACAGAAAATGAAAAACTGTTTTTT. Its translation: CASSKVPLGTENEKLFF.

The chain uses TRBV19 and TRBJ2-5; 9 nucleotides align to TRBD2. Germline V gene lookup returns CDR1 LNHDA and CDR2 SQIVND (reference sequence). This CDR3 spans 17 amino acids. J was trimmed by 4 bases and V by 5 bases; bases with no gene match: 14. The CDR3 coding sequence is TGTGCCAGTAGTCGGGGTCTTGCGGGGGGGCCGGGAGAGACCCAGTACTTC. It specifies CASSRGLAGGPGETQYF. Looking up the rest from reference TRBV19 and TRBJ2-5 gives the full variable domain: DGGITQSPKYLFRKEGQNVTLSCEQNLNHDAMYWYRQDPGQGLRLIYYSQIVNDFQKGDIAEGYSVSREKKESFPLTVTSAQKNPTAFYLCASSRGLAGGPGETQYFGPGTRLLVL.

V is TRBV6-4 and J is TRBJ2-3; 7 bases are a match to TRBD2. The CDR3 spans 14 residues. J was trimmed by 2 bases and V by 3 bases; bases with no gene match: 2. CDR1 is MRHNA, CDR2 SNTAGT, per germline. CDR3 region: CASSEAGPTDTQYF. As DNA, the CDR3 is TGTGCCAGCAGTGAAGCGGGGCCCACAGATACGCAGTATTTT.

The chain carries TRBV11-3 and TRBJ2-3; D perhaps matches TRBD2 (6 bases). Germline V gene data show CDR1 as SGHNT and CDR2 as YENEEA. The CDR3 is made up of 14 amino acids. The V gene lost 1 base and the J gene lost 2 bases, with 7 bases spanning the gap. In nucleotides, the CDR3 is TGTGCCAGCAGCTTAGGCGGGGCCACAGATACGCAGTATTTT. Translation: CASSLGGATDTQYF. Looking up the rest from reference TRBV11-3 and TRBJ2-3 gives the full variable domain: EAGVVQSPRYKIIEKKQPVAFWCNPISGHNTLYWYLQNLGQGPELLIRYENEEAVDDSQLPKDRFSAERLKGVDSTLKIQPAELGDSAVYLCASSLGGATDTQYFGPGTRLTVL.